Given below is one TCR beta chain in context. What it recognizes is unknown. This record belongs to a study of cytomegalovirus exposure and HLA in healthy donors. General study results and limits: There were three CMV-associated chains whose specificity for CMV antigens was confirmed in vitro. There were several of the most significant clusters that appeared linked to common viral pathogens in a later analysis.

CDR3 length equals 13 residues. V was pared by 0 bases and J by 9 bases, with 10 bases between. CDR1 and CDR2 (germline): SGDLS, YYNGEE. The PCR was carried out with 60 Vbeta primers and 13 Jbeta primers. Sequenced by immunoSEQ multiplex PCR; TCRdb stores in-frame clones only, minus some. The sample consists of roughly 84,000 clones, around 85% of them appearing once. This TCR was recovered from a human donor in good health. Sequencing used PBMCs. The chain joins TRBV9 to TRBJ2-1; maybe TRBD2 (6 bases). The CDR3 coding sequence is TGTGCCAGCAGCGTAGGACTAGACGGTGAGCAGTTCTTC. Encoded protein: CASSVGLDGEQFF.